The clone carrying this TCR beta chain has at least ten counts. Its antigen remains unidentified. The CDR3 loop spans 19 amino acids. The V end lost 4 bases, the J end lost 2 bases, and 27 bases lay between the germline ends. CDR1 MGHRA and CDR2 YSYEKL come from the germline V gene. The data derive from a study of T cells after yellow fever vaccination. General study results and limits: A small proportion of clonotypes was detected in both the CD4 and CD8 compartments.

MiXCR, run by TCRdb on the 5' RACE reads, gives a single entry per CDR3 protein. The sample lists nearly 300,000 distinct CDR3 sequences, about 10% occurring once. V and J are TRBV4-1 and TRBJ2-7, with TRBD1 as a possible D gene (7 bases). This TCR was sampled from a man between 18 and 29 years old who received the YFV17D yellow fever vaccine. Here the sequenced sample was CD4+ T cells sorted from PBMCs, taken 5 days after the yellow fever booster vaccination. CDR3 nucleotide sequence: TGCGCCAGCAGCCCCCCTCGCGACCCGTCGCGGGACAGACCCTACGAGCAGTACGTC. It encodes CASSPPRDPSRDRPYEQYV.